This is a list of T cell receptor beta chains from one sample in a study of control samples from healthy donors and cancer patients. Assay used: immunoSEQ multiplex PCR; TCRdb lists only in-frame clones, some missing. The sample contains about 170,000 clones, 75% to 95% of which appear only once. The material sequenced was blood. These receptors were taken from a woman aged 30 to 39 in good health. CDR3s include the opening cysteine and the closing phenylalanine or tryptophan.

V gene | CDR3 protein
TRBV18 | CASSPLAGGRTDTQYF
TRBV5-8 | CASRRTGGTEAFF
TRBV7-3 | CASSLSGVGTDTQYF
TRBV6-2/TRBV6-3 | CASSDWTRSGGTQYF
TRBV13 | CASSLYSNQPQHF
TRBV6-4 | CASSDSIRTNTGELFF
TRBV4-1 | CASSQFNSGYEQYF
TRBV11-2 | CASSLDRGVQFF
TRBV18 | CASSLAGASTDTQYF
TRBV7-2 | CASSLDQVVAFF
TRBV2 | CASSVTSGAGETQYF
TRBV7-8 | CASSFMSGQGGYEQYF
TRBV5-1 | CASKSVGDTEAFF
TRBV2 | CASSEALVGPGYTF
TRBV7-6 | CASSENRNTEAFF
TRBV11-3 | CASSWGLAGSTDTQYF
TRBV5-1 | CASSLGQGRTDTQYF
TRBV4-1 | CASSQGALQETQYF
TRBV19 | CASSIDVPNSPLHF
TRBV5-1 | CASSWEGNYGYTF
TRBV12-5 | CASGLGTQGATGYTF
TRBV7-3 | CASSQNSNQPQHF
TRBV27 | CASSRETSGRYEQYF
TRBV7-9 | CASSRGEGNTIYF
TRBV6-5 | CASRDRTGNTEAFF
TRBV18 | CASSPPEGAHNTEAFF
TRBV27 | CASSSGGGGKNIQYF
TRBV7-9 | CASSLGEVSPLHF
TRBV13 | CASRDRVNSPLHF
TRBV19 | CASSTTDGYYGYTF
TRBV6-5 | CASSYGRGITEAFF
TRBV24-1 | CATSDPTGRYEQFF
TRBV4-1 | CASSQGRTRGDNEQFF
TRBV5-4 | CASSYPGGGDEKLFF
TRBV4-2 | CASSQGGGTYEQYF
TRBV20-1 | CSASRWTEAFF
TRBV6-5 | CASSWDRNSPLHF
TRBV5-6 | CASSLGRAPYSNQPQHF
TRBV28 | CASRGQGSYEQYF
TRBV2 | CASSGTEETQYF
TRBV27 | CASGGTGVPNNYGYTF
TRBV5-1 | CASTAGGTGANVLTF
TRBV18 | CASSPPGSTNEKLFF